Shown below are 28 T cell receptor beta chains from a single sample sequenced in a study of blood T cell repertoires in COVID-19. The assay was immunoSEQ multiplex PCR, and TCRdb's table has in-frame clones only and misses some. There are 170,000 or so clones in the sample; about three quarters occur only once, and about 28% lies in the top ten. The material sequenced was peripheral blood. Source of these receptors: an older woman with acute or convalescent COVID-19.

V gene TRBV5-1 combines with J gene TRBJ2-7; 7 bases are shared with TRBD2. Germline V gives CDR1 SGHRS, CDR2 YFSETQ. The CDR3 is 15 amino acids. Losses at the gene ends were 2 bases for V and 2 bases for J; bases not matched to a gene: 7. This chain's CDR3 is CASSFKEAGAYEQYF. Here the CDR3 DNA reads TGCGCCAGCAGCTTTAAGGAGGCGGGGGCCTACGAGCAGTACTTC.

The V and J genes are TRBV10-3 and TRBJ1-4, with TRBD1 identical over 8 bases. This CDR3 comprises 16 residues. J gave up 8 bases and V 0 bases, and 8 bases lay outside the gene matches. CDR1 and CDR2 from the germline V gene are ENHRY and SYGVKD. CDR3 coding DNA: TGTGCCATCAGTGAGTCGACGGACAGGGCGGGGGAAAAACTGTTTTTT. Protein product: CAISESTDRAGEKLFF.

V and J are TRBV30 and TRBJ2-7; 11 bases align to TRBD2. This CDR3 contains 13 residues. The germline V gene has CDR1 GTSNPN and CDR2 SVGIG (reference sequence). V lost 4 bases, J lost 2 bases, and 1 base stayed unmatched. This CDR3 reads CAWTSGGTYEQYF. The CDR3 DNA reads as TGTGCCTGGACTAGCGGGGGGACCTACGAGCAGTACTTC.

This chain uses TRBV27 with TRBJ1-1; TRBD1 matches at 9 bases. The V gene's germline CDR1 is MNHEY and CDR2 SMNVEV (reference sequence). CDR3 length: 13 amino acids. V lost 9 bases to trimming and J lost 5 bases; unmatched junction nucleotides: 7. The CDR3 region is CASQTGGLTEAFF. The CDR3 nucleotides read TGTGCCAGTCAGACAGGGGGTTTGACTGAAGCTTTCTTT.

The chain links TRBV11-2 to TRBJ1-3, with D tentatively TRBD1 (5 bases). This CDR3 comprises 15 residues. V lost 3 bases to trimming and J lost 0 bases, with 9 bases between them. Germline-derived CDR1 and CDR2 are SGHAT and FQNNGV. The CDR3 nucleotides read TGTGCCAGCAGCTTCAAGGGGCACTCTGGAAACACCATATATTTT. This codes for CASSFKGHSGNTIYF.

This clone occurred many times. The chain is built from TRBV5-6 and TRBJ2-1; weak D call: TRBD1 (5 bases). Germline V gene sequence: CDR1 SGHDT, CDR2 YYEEEE. V was trimmed by 3 bases and J by 5 bases, leaving 18 bases between them. The CDR3 extends over 16 amino acids. In DNA, the CDR3 is TGTGCCAGCAGCTCCTGGGGCAGGGTCGTGAACAATGAGCAGTTCTTC. Encoded protein: CASSSWGRVVNNEQFF.

This clone was seen more than once but under ten times. The chain uses TRBV19 and TRBJ1-1, with a weak D call TRBD1 (6 bases). The length of the CDR3 is 14 residues. The V end lost 2 bases, the J end lost 10 bases, and 17 bases lay between the germline ends. Germline CDR1 LNHDA, CDR2 SQIVND (reference sequence). The chain's CDR3 is CASSIFGGARGAFF. DNA for the CDR3: TGTGCCAGTAGTATATTCGGGGGGGCGCGTGGAGCTTTCTTT. Supplemented by reference TRBV19 and TRBJ1-1, the full variable domain reads DGGITQSPKYLFRKEGQNVTLSCEQNLNHDAMYWYRQDPGQGLRLIYYSQIVNDFQKGDIAEGYSVSREKKESFPLTVTSAQKNPTAFYLCASSIFGGARGAFFGQGTRLTVV.

The CDR3: CASSEGRAGNNEQFF. The DNA for the CDR3 is TGTGCCAGCAGCGAAGGGAGGGCGGGTAACAATGAGCAGTTCTTC. The V call is TRBV3-1 (or the pseudogene TRBV3-2), the J call TRBJ2-1; 7 bases agree with TRBD2. Germline CDR1 and CDR2: LGHDT and YNNKEL (reference sequence). The CDR3 has 15 residues. V trimming: 5 bases; J trimming: 5 bases; junction bases outside the gene matches: 9.

The rearrangement joins TRBV6-6 to TRBJ1-5; D call uncertain. V was pared by 5 bases and J by 3 bases, with 14 bases between. Germline lookup yields CDR1 MNHNY and CDR2 SVGAGI (reference sequence). The CDR3 totals 15 residues. The CDR3 bases are TGTGCCAGCAGTCAGGAGGGATTATACAATCAGCCCCAGCATTTT. Protein: CASSQEGLYNQPQHF.

V is TRBV3-1 (or the pseudogene TRBV3-2) and J is TRBJ2-7, with a possible D match to TRBD2 (5 bases). Trimming cost V 1 base and J 5 bases, with 12 bases left between them. Germline CDR1 LGHDT, CDR2 YNNKEL (reference sequence). The CDR3 extends over 14 amino acids. Here the CDR3 DNA reads TGTGCCAGCAGCCAAGTGATTGGAGGCAACGAGCAGTACTTC. This codes for CASSQVIGGNEQYF.

This rearrangement joins TRBV24-1 to TRBJ2-7; 9 nucleotides agree with TRBD1. The CDR3 extends over 15 amino acids. In germline, CDR1 is KGHDR, CDR2 SFDVKD. The junction had 6 bases not matched to a gene; V was cut back by 4 bases and J by 3 bases. Here the CDR3 DNA reads TGTGCCACCAGTGACGGGACAGGGATCAACTACGAGCAGTACTTC. Amino acid sequence: CATSDGTGINYEQYF.

The chain couples TRBV7-9 to TRBJ2-5, with D possibly matching TRBD2 (6 bases). The CDR3 has 15 amino acids. Germline values: CDR1 SEHNR, CDR2 FQNEAQ (reference sequence). Trimming left V 1 base short and J 4 bases short, with 13 bases between. The CDR3 loop reads CASSLDRTSTETQYF. In nucleotides, the CDR3 is TGTGCCAGCAGCTTAGACCGCACTAGCACAGAGACCCAGTACTTC.

This clone was found a few times. V usage is TRBV19 and J usage is TRBJ1-5; D possibly corresponds to TRBD1 (5 bases). Looked up from germline, CDR1 is LNHDA and CDR2 is SQIVND (reference sequence). This CDR3 has 15 amino acids. The germline V and J ends were trimmed by 6 bases and 1 base, with 13 bases remaining between them. CDR3 in amino acids: CASRRGGLSNQPQHF. CDR3 DNA sequence: TGTGCCAGTAGAAGGGGAGGGCTGAGCAATCAGCCCCAGCATTTT.

The V call is TRBV7-9, the J call TRBJ1-4; TRBD1 might be the D (6 bases). The CDR3 spans 18 residues. Between the trimmed V and J ends, which lost 5 bases and 0 bases, there was a span of 19 bases. From germline, CDR1 is SEHNR and CDR2 FQNEAQ (reference sequence). CDR3 sequence (DNA): TGTGCCAGCAGCCAAATTCTTAGAGGGGGGGCAACTAATGAAAAACTGTTTTTT. Residues: CASSQILRGGATNEKLFF.

The gene calls are TRBV7-2 and TRBJ2-1; a weak D match, TRBD2 (5 bases). The germline CDR1 and CDR2 sequences are SGHTA and FQGNSA. V lost 3 bases, J lost 2 bases, and 11 bases lay in between. The CDR3 covers 15 residues. The CDR3 loop reads CASSLDSLTYNEQFF. CDR3 DNA: TGTGCCAGCAGCTTGGACTCTCTTACCTACAATGAGCAGTTCTTC.

The rearrangement links TRBV27 to TRBJ1-3; maybe TRBD1 (5 bases). The CDR3 loop spans 14 amino acids. CDR1 is MNHEY, CDR2 SMNVEV, per germline (reference sequence). Trimming stripped 3 bases from V and 4 bases from J, with 10 bases between. CDR3 residues: CASSLGGAGNTIYF. CDR3 sequence (DNA): TGTGCCAGCAGTTTGGGGGGTGCCGGAAACACCATATATTTT.

The chain carries TRBV24-1 and TRBJ2-2; possible D gene TRBD1, 5 bases. V gave up 9 bases and J gave up 2 bases, with 9 bases separating them. Germline V gene lookup returns CDR1 KGHDR and CDR2 SFDVKD. This CDR3 has 13 amino acids. DNA of the CDR3: TGTGCCACCTACGACAGCAACACCGGGGAGCTGTTTTTT. It codes for CATYDSNTGELFF.

This clone was observed once. The chain carries TRBV2 and TRBJ2-2; 8 positions match TRBD2. Trimming cost V 8 bases and J 5 bases; bases outside gene matches: 10. The CDR3 has 15 residues. Germline V gene sequence: CDR1 SNHLY, CDR2 FYNNEI. CDR3 sequence: CASSVRTSLTGELFF. CDR3 DNA sequence: TGTGCCAGCTCGGTTAGGACTAGCCTGACCGGGGAGCTGTTTTTT.

CDR3 nucleotides: TGCAGCGTTGACGGTCTAGCGGGAGGAAGCACCGGGGAGCTGTTTTTT. Protein product: CSVDGLAGGSTGELFF. The V call is TRBV29-1, the J call TRBJ2-2; TRBD2 agrees at 11 bases. Germline V CDR1 and CDR2: SQVTM, ANQGSEA. The V and J ends lost 3 bases and 4 bases, in that order; junction bases with no gene match: 7. This CDR3 has 16 amino acids.

The rearrangement links TRBV7-9 to TRBJ1-1; tentative D call: TRBD1 (5 bases). V was shortened by 3 bases and J by 8 bases, with 16 bases between the two germline ends. Germline CDR1 and CDR2: SEHNR and FQNEAQ (reference sequence). The length of the CDR3 is 14 residues. In nucleotides, the CDR3 is TGTGCCAGCAGCTTCGGATCAAGGGGCCGAGAAGCTTTCTTT. Amino acids: CASSFGSRGREAFF.

The chain recombines TRBV29-1 with TRBJ2-3; unclear D gene. Germline lookup yields CDR1 SQVTM and CDR2 ANQGSEA. V was clipped by 3 bases and J by 1 base, with 14 bases between them. The CDR3 extends over 15 amino acids. CDR3 residues: CSVDQRTPGTDTQYF. The CDR3 nucleotides are TGCAGCGTTGATCAGCGTACTCCCGGCACAGATACGCAGTATTTT.

The rearrangement links TRBV4-1 to TRBJ2-6; 7 nucleotides line up with TRBD1. The junction had 7 bases not matched to a gene; V was cut back by 0 bases and J by 2 bases. Germline lookup yields CDR1 MGHRA and CDR2 YSYEKL. The CDR3 consists of 18 residues. CDR3 in amino acids: CASSQDWGTGAGANVLTF. The CDR3 nucleotides read TGCGCCAGCAGCCAAGATTGGGGTACAGGGGCTGGGGCCAACGTCCTGACTTTC.

This chain links TRBV15 with TRBJ1-5, with 7 bases that match TRBD1. Germline V gene sequence: CDR1 LNHNV, CDR2 YYDKDF (reference sequence). This CDR3 spans 14 amino acids. Germline trimming cut 2 bases from V and 5 bases from J; bases unmatched to any gene: 3. In nucleotides, the CDR3 is TGTGCCACCAGCAGACTAGGACAGGATCAGCCCCAGCATTTT. This encodes CATSRLGQDQPQHF.

Concerning this clone: In the same sample, other DNA sequences code for this CDR3. The chain couples TRBV10-3 to TRBJ1-5; D is uncertain. The CDR3 consists of 13 residues. Germline CDR1 ENHRY, CDR2 SYGVKD. V lost 0 bases, J lost 5 bases, and 5 bases lay in between. In nucleotides, the CDR3 is TGTGCCATCAGTGAGTCGTCGGATCAGCCCCAGCATTTT. It is translated as CAISESSDQPQHF.

The rearrangement joins TRBV9 to TRBJ2-3, with 7 positions matching TRBD2. This CDR3 contains 14 residues. Germline CDR1 reads SGDLS; CDR2 reads YYNGEE. The trim removed 5 bases at V and 4 bases at J, leaving 7 bases unmatched. CDR3 coding DNA: TGTGCCAGCAGAACAACTAGCGCCTCAGATACGCAGTATTTT. Translation gives CASRTTSASDTQYF. The full variable domain, in which reference TRBV9 and TRBJ2-3 provide the parts outside the CDR3, is DSGVTQTPKHLITATGQRVTLRCSPRSGDLSVYWYQQSLDQGLQFLIQYYNGEERAKGNILERFSAQQFPDLHSELNLSSLELGDSALYFCASRTTSASDTQYFGPGTRLTVL.

This chain connects TRBV5-1 to TRBJ2-7; the match to TRBD2 covers 14 bases. Germline loops: CDR1 SGHRS, CDR2 YFSETQ. Germline trimming cut 1 base from V and 4 bases from J; bases unmatched to any gene: 7. CDR3 length: 17 amino acids. The CDR3 region is CASSLSWGLAGDYEQYF. The CDR3 bases are TGCGCCAGCAGCTTGTCTTGGGGACTAGCGGGAGATTACGAGCAGTACTTC.

V is TRBV19 and J is TRBJ2-1; maybe TRBD1 (5 bases). The V gene lost 2 bases and the J gene lost 13 bases, with 24 bases spanning the gap. Germline CDR1 reads LNHDA; CDR2 reads SQIVND (reference sequence). The CDR3 sequence is 16 residues long. The CDR3 spells CASSIIRQSALPKQFF. The CDR3 DNA reads TGTGCCAGTAGTATAATAAGACAGAGTGCACTCCCCAAACAGTTCTTC.

This CDR3 reads CAWSVGRPGSASNYGYTF. The DNA of the CDR3 is TGTGCCTGGAGTGTAGGTCGCCCAGGGTCGGCTTCCAACTATGGCTACACCTTC. The chain combines TRBV30 with TRBJ1-2; D may be TRBD1 (5 bases). Looked up from germline, CDR1 is GTSNPN and CDR2 is SVGIG (reference sequence). The CDR3 covers 18 residues. With 0 bases removed from V and 2 bases from J, the gap between germline ends came to 22 bases.